The source of this TCR beta chain is a study of OX40 agonist ivuxolimab in advanced cancers. CDR3 size: 13 residues. V shed 5 bases and J 5 bases; nucleotides not matched to a gene: 3. Germline-derived CDR1 and CDR2 are SGHTA and FQGNSA. Assay: immunoSEQ multiplex PCR; the TCRdb copy retains only in-frame clones and omits some. The sample records approximately 80,000 clones, roughly 87% being singletons. This clone appeared a single time. The V call is TRBV7-2, the J call TRBJ1-5; 7 nucleotides agree with TRBD1. This TCR was recovered from an adult with an advanced solid tumor such as melanoma, head and neck, liver or kidney cancer. Specimen: CD4+ or CD8+ T cells sorted from blood, collected in a trial of the OX40 agonist ivuxolimab. The CDR3, as DNA: TGTGCCAGCAGCCGGCAGGGGGATCAGCCCCAGCATTTT. Encoded protein: CASSRQGDQPQHF.